Below, one TCR beta chain is given with its context. Antigen unknown. Here immunoSEQ multiplex PCR was the method, and the copy in TCRdb shows in-frame clones only, minus some. The sample has some 1,900,000 clones, around 96% seen once. The data derive from a study of shared clonotypes between healthy human individuals. Study results and caveats: Non-shared clonotypes had lower generation probabilities than those shared by all four donors. Researchers sampled only blood; tissue repertoires likely differ.

Naive CD8 cells lacked CD45RO and underwent positive selection for CCR7, leaving out terminally differentiated effector memory CD45RA+ cells. The CDR3 has 12 residues. Germline-derived CDR1 and CDR2 are SGHTA and FQGTGA. Deletions cut 5 bases from V and 7 bases from J, with 6 bases between. What was sequenced was naive CD8+ T cells sorted from blood. The genes are TRBV7-3 and TRBJ1-6; D gene uncertain. This receptor was obtained from a young man in good health. This CDR3 is CASSTDNSPLHF. CDR3 bases: TGTGCCAGCAGCACCGACAATTCACCCCTCCACTTT.